This T cell receptor (beta chain) was captured in a study of shared clonotypes between healthy human individuals. General study findings and limits: It was observed that around 5% of naive CD4 clonotypes were shared across a handful of donors.

The naive CD8 population came from CD45RO-negative cells selected for CCR7, without terminally differentiated effector memory CD45RA+ cells. TCRdb's table, derived via immunoSEQ multiplex PCR, lists solely in-frame clones and lacks some. The profile shows nearly 600,000 clones, 95% of them singletons. V was pared by 6 bases and J by 9 bases, with 9 bases between. The CDR3 totals 11 residues. Germline lookup yields CDR1 LNHDA and CDR2 SQIVND (reference sequence). Comment on this clone: Its antigen is unidentified.

Sample: naive CD8+ T cells sorted from blood. This sequence joins TRBV19 and TRBJ2-1; a possible D gene is TRBD2 (6 bases). The TCR was taken from a woman under 40 in good health. The CDR3 DNA follows: TGTGCCAGTAGGACTAGGAGTGAGCAGTTCTTC. Protein: CASRTRSEQFF. The full variable domain, rest sourced from reference TRBV19 and TRBJ2-1, is DGGITQSPKYLFRKEGQNVTLSCEQNLNHDAMYWYRQDPGQGLRLIYYSQIVNDFQKGDIAEGYSVSREKKESFPLTVTSAQKNPTAFYLCASRTRSEQFFGPGTRLTVL.